A single sample gave rise to the 9 T cell receptor beta chains below, sequenced in a study of T cell responses to AZD1222 COVID-19 vaccine. The repertoire was sequenced with immunoSEQ multiplex PCR; TCRdb's copy has only in-frame clones and lacks some. Altogether roughly 110,000 clones are present, 80% to 85% being singletons, with the ten largest covering about 9.5%. The material sequenced was peripheral blood, taken on day 0 of AZD1222 vaccination. These receptors originate from an adult in good health.

The genes are TRBV19 and TRBJ2-5; 10 bases match TRBD2. Trimming cost V 6 bases and J 4 bases; bases outside gene matches: 8. Germline V gene sequence: CDR1 LNHDA, CDR2 SQIVND (reference sequence). The CDR3 consists of 15 residues. The CDR3 nucleotides read TGTGCCAGTAGCCCCGAGCGGGAGGGCCGAGAGACCCAGTACTTC. This translates into CASSPEREGRETQYF.

The rearrangement links TRBV6-5 to TRBJ1-1; no clear D gene. This CDR3 is built from 15 residues. Germline values: CDR1 MNHEY, CDR2 SVGAGI. Trimming stripped 1 base from V and 0 bases from J, with 9 bases between. CDR3 coding DNA: TGTGCCAGCAGTTACTTGATAGCTTTGAACACTGAAGCTTTCTTT. This sequence encodes CASSYLIALNTEAFF.

The chain employs TRBV6-5 and TRBJ1-3, with 7 bases that match TRBD1. The germline CDR1 and CDR2 sequences are MNHEY and SVGAGI. V was clipped by 4 bases and J by 0 bases; unmatched bases: 3. The CDR3 runs 15 residues. The CDR3 is CASSLTGNSGNTIYF. CDR3 DNA sequence: TGTGCCAGCAGTTTGACAGGGAACTCTGGAAACACCATATATTTT.

CDR3 region: CASSLVKVLGTEAFF. In DNA form, the CDR3 reads TGTGCCAGCAGCTTAGTGAAGGTTTTAGGTACTGAAGCTTTCTTT. The chain joins TRBV7-9 to TRBJ1-1; D is uncertain. Germline values: CDR1 SEHNR, CDR2 FQNEAQ (reference sequence). There are 15 residues in the CDR3. Trimming cost V 1 base and J 5 bases, with 14 bases left between them.

The chain links TRBV4-3 to TRBJ2-7; possible D gene TRBD2, 7 bases. The CDR3 loop spans 14 amino acids. V was pared by 1 base and J by 7 bases, with 14 bases between. The germline V gene has CDR1 LGHNA and CDR2 YSLEER. In DNA form, the CDR3 reads TGCGCCAGCAGCCAAGGGACTAGGGGGTTGGAGCAGTACTTC. Protein: CASSQGTRGLEQYF.

This clone was recorded once. This chain uses TRBV5-5 with TRBJ2-1; unclear D gene. Trimming took off 2 bases at V and 3 bases at J, with 9 bases between the two ends. The germline gives CDR1 SGHKS, CDR2 YYEKEE (reference sequence). CDR3 length: 14 amino acids. The CDR3 nucleotides read TGTGCCAGCAGCTTTCGAACTGGCTACAATGAGCAGTTCTTC. Translated: CASSFRTGYNEQFF.

The rearrangement uses TRBV27 and TRBJ2-1; no definite D call. The CDR3 sequence is 14 residues long. Trimming removed 7 bases at V and 7 bases at J, with 17 bases between. The germline V gene has CDR1 MNHEY and CDR2 SMNVEV (reference sequence). CDR3 nucleotides: TGTGCCAGCAAAGGGCCGTATTTTAGTAATGAGCAGTTCTTC. This sequence encodes CASKGPYFSNEQFF.

The chain recombines TRBV11-3 with TRBJ1-3, with 7 bases matching TRBD1. Losses at the gene ends were 5 bases for V and 2 bases for J; bases not matched to a gene: 3. The CDR3 covers 14 residues. The germline CDR1 and CDR2 sequences are SGHNT and YENEEA. The CDR3 loop reads CASSQGTAGNTIYF. The CDR3 DNA sequence: TGTGCCAGCAGCCAAGGGACAGCTGGAAACACCATATATTTT.

The gene calls are TRBV2 and TRBJ2-3, with D maybe TRBD2 (6 bases). The CDR3 length is 12 residues. Trimming pared 7 bases from V and 6 bases from J, leaving 11 bases between. Germline CDR1 reads SNHLY; CDR2 reads FYNNEI. DNA for the CDR3: TGTGCCAGCACCCCGGGAGCCGATACGCAGTATTTT. Its protein is CASTPGADTQYF.